One and the same sample provided the 4 T cell receptor beta chains below, sequenced in a study of response to subunit inactivated influenza vaccine (dated by TCRdb to the late 2010s). The library was made by RT-PCR. Instrument on record: Illumina HiSeq 2500. TCRdb reanalyzed the raw reads on its own, using fastp at Q25 for trimming and MiXCR for clone calling, and kept in-frame beta chains. A single entry per CDR3 protein holds the most common genes and DNA from its merged rows. Within this sample are 800,000 or so distinct CDR3 sequences, with about 20% of them counted one time only. The leading ten clones occupy roughly 10% of the sample. Specimen: PBMCs from blood, collected more than 4 days after vaccination. These receptors all stem from a man aged 50 to 60 who received an inactivated influenza vaccine. Donor details come from another sample of the same person, matched by shared clones.

This clonotype was counted only a few times. The chain employs TRBV20-1 and TRBJ2-3; no definite D call. Germline values: CDR1 DFQATT, CDR2 SNEGSKA (reference sequence). The CDR3 extends over 15 amino acids. Trimming pared 2 bases from V and 3 bases from J, leaving 15 bases between. The CDR3: CSARSGEESTDTQYF. The CDR3 DNA reads TGCAGTGCTAGAAGTGGAGAAGAAAGTACAGATACGCAGTATTTT.

V gene TRBV11-1 combines with J gene TRBJ1-4; D remains unclear. The CDR3 consists of 19 residues. The germline V gene has CDR1 SGHAT and CDR2 FQDESV (reference sequence). Deletions cut 2 bases from V and 5 bases from J, with 24 bases between. The CDR3 DNA sequence: TGTGCCAGCAGCTTATTCTCAGTCAAGGGCCAGACCTTAAATGAAAAACTGTTTTTT. Translating it yields CASSLFSVKGQTLNEKLFF.

CDR3 in DNA: TGTGCCAGCAGCCAAGAGGCTAGCGGGGTCTACAATGAGCAGTTCTTC. This gives the protein CASSQEASGVYNEQFF. The gene calls are TRBV4-2 and TRBJ2-1; 9 nucleotides line up with TRBD2. V lost 0 bases to trimming and J lost 3 bases; unmatched junction nucleotides: 3. This CDR3 spans 16 amino acids. Germline CDR1 LGHNA, CDR2 YNFKEQ.

This clonotype was seen a few times. V and J are TRBV7-9 and TRBJ1-1; D unresolved. The germline gives CDR1 SEHNR, CDR2 FQNEAQ (reference sequence). The ends were cut back, 1 base at V and 0 bases at J, with 15 bases in the middle. The CDR3 loop spans 17 amino acids. The CDR3 loop reads CASSLGRPRSVNTEAFF. In DNA, the CDR3 is TGTGCCAGCAGCTTAGGACGACCCCGGTCGGTGAACACTGAAGCTTTCTTT.